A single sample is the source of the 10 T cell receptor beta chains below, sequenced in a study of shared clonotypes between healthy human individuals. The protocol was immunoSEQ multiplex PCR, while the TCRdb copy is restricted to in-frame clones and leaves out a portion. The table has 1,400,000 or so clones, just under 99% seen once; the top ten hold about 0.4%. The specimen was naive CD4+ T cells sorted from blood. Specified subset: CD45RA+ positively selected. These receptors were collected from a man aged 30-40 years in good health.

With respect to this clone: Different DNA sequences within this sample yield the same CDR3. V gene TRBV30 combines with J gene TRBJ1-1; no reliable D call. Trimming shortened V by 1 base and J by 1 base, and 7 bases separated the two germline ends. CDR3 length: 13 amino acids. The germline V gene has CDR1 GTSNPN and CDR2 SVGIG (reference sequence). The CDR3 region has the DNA TGTGCCTGGAGTGGTCAGGAGAACACTGAAGCTTTCTTT. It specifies CAWSGQENTEAFF. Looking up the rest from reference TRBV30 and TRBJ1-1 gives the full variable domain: SQTIHQWPATLVQPVGSPLSLECTVEGTSNPNLYWYRQAAGRGLQLLFYSVGIGQISSEVPQNLSASRPQDRQFILSSKKLLLSDSGFYLCAWSGQENTEAFFGQGTRLTVV.

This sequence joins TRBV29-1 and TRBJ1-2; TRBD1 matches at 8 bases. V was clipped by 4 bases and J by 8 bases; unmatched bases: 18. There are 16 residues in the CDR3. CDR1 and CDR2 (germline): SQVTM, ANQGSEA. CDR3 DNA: TGCAGCGTTGGTGAATTGACAGGGGTCCCTCAGGAGGGCTACACCTTC. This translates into CSVGELTGVPQEGYTF.

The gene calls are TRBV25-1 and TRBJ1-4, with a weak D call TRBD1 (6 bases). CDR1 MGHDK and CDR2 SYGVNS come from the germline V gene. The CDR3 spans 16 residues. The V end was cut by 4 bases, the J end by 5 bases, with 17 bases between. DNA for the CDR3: TGTGCCAGCAGTGCCATAAGGGGGGCGGAAAATGAAAAACTGTTTTTT. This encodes CASSAIRGAENEKLFF.

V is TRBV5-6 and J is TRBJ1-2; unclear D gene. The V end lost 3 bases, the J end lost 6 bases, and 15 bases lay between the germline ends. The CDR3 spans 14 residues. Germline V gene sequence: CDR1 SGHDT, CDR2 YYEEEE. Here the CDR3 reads CASSSWTVLNGYTF. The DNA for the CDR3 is TGTGCCAGCAGCTCCTGGACTGTATTAAATGGCTACACCTTC.

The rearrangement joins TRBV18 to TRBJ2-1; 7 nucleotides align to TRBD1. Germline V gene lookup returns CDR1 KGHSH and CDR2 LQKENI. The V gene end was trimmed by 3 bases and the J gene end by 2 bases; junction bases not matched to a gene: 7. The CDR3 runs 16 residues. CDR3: CASSPSDRPTYNEQFF. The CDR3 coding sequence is TGTGCCAGCTCACCCTCGGACAGGCCCACCTACAATGAGCAGTTCTTC.

The CDR3 loop reads CASSYRGTGVEKLFF. For the CDR3, the DNA is TGTGCCAGCAGTTACAGGGGGACAGGGGTCGAAAAACTGTTTTTT. The chain links TRBV6-6 to TRBJ1-4, with 10 bases matching TRBD1. Germline V gene data show CDR1 as MNHNY and CDR2 as SVGAGI (reference sequence). Losses at the gene ends were 2 bases for V and 8 bases for J; bases not matched to a gene: 5. CDR3 length equals 15 residues.

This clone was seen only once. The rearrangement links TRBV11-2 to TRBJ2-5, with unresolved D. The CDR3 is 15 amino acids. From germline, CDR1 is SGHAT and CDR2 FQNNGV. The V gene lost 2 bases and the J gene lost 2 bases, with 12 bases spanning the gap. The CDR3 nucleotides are TGTGCCAGCAGCTTAAAAACATGGCCTCAAGAGACCCAGTACTTC. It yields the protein CASSLKTWPQETQYF.

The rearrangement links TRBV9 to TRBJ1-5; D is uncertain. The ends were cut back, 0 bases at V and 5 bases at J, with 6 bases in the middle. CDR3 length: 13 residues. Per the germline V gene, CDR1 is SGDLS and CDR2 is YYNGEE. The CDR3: CASSVDIYQPQHF. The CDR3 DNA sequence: TGTGCCAGCAGCGTAGACATTTATCAGCCCCAGCATTTT.

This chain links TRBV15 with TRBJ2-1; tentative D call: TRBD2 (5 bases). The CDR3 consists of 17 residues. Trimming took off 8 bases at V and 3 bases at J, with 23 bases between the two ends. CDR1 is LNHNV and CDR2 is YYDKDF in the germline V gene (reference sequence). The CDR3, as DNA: TGTGCCACCCTCGACAAAACTAGAATCTCCTTCTACAATGAGCAGTTCTTC. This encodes CATLDKTRISFYNEQFF.

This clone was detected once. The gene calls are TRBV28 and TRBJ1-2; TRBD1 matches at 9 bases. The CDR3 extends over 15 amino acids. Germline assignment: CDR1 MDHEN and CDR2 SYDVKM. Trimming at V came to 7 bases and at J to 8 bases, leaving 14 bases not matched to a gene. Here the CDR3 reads CASISLVDRGDGYTF. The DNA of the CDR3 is TGTGCCAGCATTAGCCTAGTTGACAGGGGGGACGGCTACACCTTC.